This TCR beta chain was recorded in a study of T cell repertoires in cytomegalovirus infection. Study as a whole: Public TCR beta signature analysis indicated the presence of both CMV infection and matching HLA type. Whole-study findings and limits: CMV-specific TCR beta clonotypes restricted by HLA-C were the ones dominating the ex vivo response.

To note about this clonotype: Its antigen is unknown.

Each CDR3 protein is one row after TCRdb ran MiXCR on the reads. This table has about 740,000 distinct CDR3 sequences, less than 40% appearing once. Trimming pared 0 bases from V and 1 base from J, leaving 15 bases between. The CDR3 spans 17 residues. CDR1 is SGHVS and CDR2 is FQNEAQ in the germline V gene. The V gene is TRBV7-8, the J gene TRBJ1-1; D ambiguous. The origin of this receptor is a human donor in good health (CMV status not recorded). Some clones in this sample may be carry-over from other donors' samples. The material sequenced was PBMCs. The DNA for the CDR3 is TGTGCCAGCAGCTTAGCGTTCCCGAGAGGGCAGAACACTGAAGCTTTCTTT. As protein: CASSLAFPRGQNTEAFF.